This TCR beta chain comes out of a study of chronic HIV infection and antiretroviral therapy. At least ten counts were recorded for this clonotype. The V segment lost 4 bases and the J segment 0 bases; nucleotides outside the gene matches: 8. From germline, CDR1 is MGHDK and CDR2 SYGVNS. This CDR3 comprises 16 residues. MiXCR was run by TCRdb on the 5' RACE reads, yielding one entry per CDR3 protein. Of fewer than 40,000 distinct CDR3 sequences in the sample, about 8.6% were seen once. The chain links TRBV25-1 to TRBJ1-2; 7 bases are a match to TRBD1. The sequencing sample was made of peripheral blood. The receptor comes from an adult who had HIV and had not received antiretroviral therapy, or was an uninfected healthy control (not recorded which). CDR3 bases: TGTGCCAGCAGTGCTCAGGGGGTGAGGGCTAACTATGGCTACACCTTC. It specifies CASSAQGVRANYGYTF.